The 7 T cell receptor beta chains given below trace back to one sample, sequenced in a study of shared clonotypes between healthy human individuals. The repertoire was sequenced with immunoSEQ multiplex PCR; TCRdb's copy has only in-frame clones and lacks some. The sample holds about 2.3 million clones, just over 90% seen once. Sequenced material: naive CD4+ T cells from PBMCs. Stated subset: CD45RA+ positively selected. These TCRs come from a man between 18 and 29 years old in good health. Some clones in this sample may be carry-over from other donors' samples.

The CDR3 loop is CASSESSTGYTF. CDR3 DNA: TGTGCCAGCAGTGAATCAAGTACTGGCTACACCTTC. The J gene is TRBJ1-2, the V gene TRBV25-1; no reliable D call. From germline, CDR1 is MGHDK and CDR2 SYGVNS. V lost 1 base and J 7 bases, leaving 7 bases between the germline ends. CDR3 length: 12 residues.

This clone has just one count. This rearrangement joins TRBV13 to TRBJ2-3; 7 bases line up with TRBD2. This CDR3 region has 13 residues. Germline loops: CDR1 PRHDT, CDR2 FYEKMQ (reference sequence). The junction had 3 bases not matched to a gene; V was cut back by 5 bases and J by 4 bases. The CDR3 here is CASSRTRSDTQYF. In DNA, the CDR3 is TGTGCCAGCAGCAGGACTAGGTCAGATACGCAGTATTTT.

The chain has TRBV7-9 and TRBJ2-2; 8 bases map to TRBD2. The CDR3 sequence is 17 residues long. J lost 2 bases, V lost 5 bases, and 10 bases had no gene match. CDR1 is SEHNR and CDR2 is FQNEAQ in the germline V gene (reference sequence). The CDR3 sequence is CASSLGREQPNTGELFF. CDR3 in DNA: TGTGCCAGCAGCCTCGGGAGGGAGCAGCCCAACACCGGGGAGCTGTTTTTT.

The chain combines TRBV29-1 with TRBJ1-4; 8 nucleotides align to TRBD1. J was trimmed by 7 bases and V by 7 bases; bases with no gene match: 5. Germline values: CDR1 SQVTM, CDR2 ANQGSEA. The CDR3 covers 12 residues. Here the CDR3 DNA reads TGCAGCGGATTGACAGGGGCTGAAAAACTGTTTTTT. This translates into CSGLTGAEKLFF.

V gene TRBV19 combines with J gene TRBJ1-1, with D maybe TRBD1 (5 bases). Germline V gene sequence: CDR1 LNHDA, CDR2 SQIVND (reference sequence). V shed 0 bases and J shed 1 base, with 6 bases lying between them. The CDR3 spans 14 residues. CDR3 loop: CASSIDGGNTEAFF. DNA for the CDR3: TGTGCCAGTAGTATAGACGGGGGGAACACTGAAGCTTTCTTT.

The chain couples TRBV28 to TRBJ2-3, with 8 bases fitting TRBD1. The CDR3 extends over 15 amino acids. Germline V gene sequence: CDR1 MDHEN, CDR2 SYDVKM. J lost 9 bases, V lost 5 bases, and 13 bases had no gene match. For the CDR3, the DNA is TGTGCCAGCAGTCCAGGCGGACAGGGTAAGGGAACGCAGTATTTT. Translated, it gives CASSPGGQGKGTQYF.

The V gene is TRBV18, the J gene TRBJ1-3; 7 bases match TRBD1. V lost 6 bases and J lost 0; bases outside the gene matches: 8. Germline V gene sequence: CDR1 KGHSH, CDR2 LQKENI. The CDR3 is made up of 16 amino acids. CDR3 coding DNA: TGTGCCAGCTCCCGGGACAGCGTAAACTCTGGAAACACCATATATTTT. Translating gives CASSRDSVNSGNTIYF.